The T cell receptor beta chain described here comes from a study of blood T cell repertoires in COVID-19. Study-level background: Specimens from acute and convalescent COVID-19 originated in the United States, Italy and Spain.

Source study methods: Researchers report that nucleated cell counts were estimated from reference gene primer amplification. Profiled with immunoSEQ multiplex PCR; TCRdb holds only in-frame clones, not every one. That table is the source of V, J and clone size, and D and trimming were worked out from the DNA. This sample has 150,000 to 200,000 clones; roughly 85% occur once, and the top ten carry 15% to 20%. Germline V gives CDR1 SGHRS, CDR2 YFSETQ. V was cut by 1 base and J by 4 bases, with 11 bases left in between. This CDR3 has 15 residues. This receptor was taken from a woman in her sixties or seventies in a cohort exposed to, infected with or recovered from COVID-19 (not recorded which). The sequenced sample consisted of PBMCs or T cells enriched from blood (not recorded which). The J gene is TRBJ1-4, the V gene TRBV5-1; D is undetermined. CDR3 bases: TGCGCCAGCAGCTTGTTCGGTGATTATAATGAAAAACTGTTTTTT. It specifies CASSLFGDYNEKLFF.